This T cell receptor (beta chain) is from a study of cytomegalovirus exposure and HLA in healthy donors (dated by TCRdb to between 2016 and 2019). About the study as a whole: An earlier analysis of 587 of the donors reported approximately 300 Gb of sequence data and about 100 million unique TCR beta sequences from about 180 million T cells. To predict cytomegalovirus infection status, the study combined high-throughput TCR immunosequencing, statistical association of individual TCRs with disease status, and machine learning. An earlier analysis of about 620 of the donors applied high-throughput TCR beta sequencing to assess whether each TCR beta V gene segment acted as functional or pseudogenic. Roughly five DR-DQ haplotypes were handled as single units for association and clustering, since linkage in the cohort was strong. The study was designed to test whether signatures of past pathogen exposure could be identified by cataloging public T cell receptors. Roughly 300 gigabases of sequencing data and tens of millions of unique TCR sequences were included in an early release covering under 650 HLA-typed donors. A later genetic analysis took genome-wide SNP genotypes for about 65% of the roughly 670 donors and used that subset as a discovery cohort. In a later analysis, previously published TCR beta repertoires from 666 donors were re-analyzed and high-resolution HLA genotyping was added so that TCR occurrence patterns could be studied. The study used immunosequencing to profile the T cell repertoires of approximately 650 subjects and linked those repertoires to cytomegalovirus serostatus. Among about 360 genotyped donors of the cohort, an average of roughly 240,000 unique TCR beta nucleotide sequences were sequenced per donor, roughly a sixth of them non-productive. Of the roughly 400 genotyped donors, 80% to 90% were placed in the genetic ancestry cluster associated with self-reported Caucasian donors. All discovery cohort repertoires had been generated on a single sequencing platform. Besides the first cohort of around 700 subjects, a separate validation cohort made up of 120 different subjects was used. Typing coverage differed by locus: A, B, C, DRB1 and DQB1 were typed in about 620-630 donors, DQA1 in 522, DPA1 in around 610, and DPB1 in 472. Class I and class II HLA loci were covered by the typing at four-digit resolution. The later analysis used no new phenotypic data to find candidate immune exposures, relying instead on TCR beta sequences and their occurrence across donors. Donor age, sex, ethnicity and CMV serostatus were compiled together with the repertoire data. Paper-wide results and their limitations: In a later analysis, TCR association rates were found to vary across HLA loci, with the most associated TCRs seen for DRB1 alleles and the fewest for HLA-C alleles. This cohort had only TCR beta chains sequenced, and the lack of alpha or paired-chain data limited which features could be detected. In a later analysis, HLA-associated TCR beta chains were found to be more clonally expanded and to have lower generation probabilities than equally common non-associated chains. Three of the identified cytomegalovirus-associated TCR beta chains were confirmed in vitro to be specific for cytomegalovirus antigens. The study gave a list of 150 to 200 TCR beta chains associated with cytomegalovirus. A later analysis reported that several top co-occurrence clusters appeared linked to parvovirus B19, influenza, CMV and Epstein-Barr virus. Assigning TCR associations to individual alleles was difficult when HLA alleles, especially DR and DQ, strongly co-occurred. Linkage disequilibrium might explain the correlated functional status among segregating V segments, but an unknown experimental factor could not be excluded. V-gene and J-gene trimming of TCR beta chains was associated with a missense DCLRE1C variant in a later genetic analysis, and the association was replicated in an independent cohort. In an earlier analysis of approximately 590 of the donors, most TCR beta V segments appeared in productive rearrangements about 90% or about 30% of the time, broadly matching IMGT annotations. The authors suggested that the approach could potentially be generalized to other disease states and immunological phenotypes. The earlier analysis of nearly 600 of the donors excluded some 15 rarely observed V segments, including chromosome 9 orphons, because counts were too low. While some public TCRs were present in many individuals, most TCR sequences turned up only very rarely across donors. The classifier was reported to diagnose cytomegalovirus status with high specificity and sensitivity in both the original cohort and the validation cohort. CMV serostatus was the only immune exposure information available for the cohort. In a later analysis, most CMV-associated TCR beta chains were found to appear HLA-restricted, with HLA associations seemingly driven largely by CMV exposure. According to a later genetic analysis, donors in an Asian-associated ancestry cluster had fewer N-insertions in productive TCRs than the approximately 650-donor mean. A further reported finding was that TCR beta sequences accurately predicted the HLA-A and HLA-B alleles for most subjects in the first cohort. Because HLA typing was missing for some donors at each locus, association tests included only the typed subset. A later analysis associated about 18,000 TCR beta sequences with specific HLA alleles at a false discovery rate of 0.05. Presence/absence analyses assumed roughly uniform sequencing depth across donors, an assumption that may not hold. A group of highly shared sequence variants was considered likely to be a technical artifact of the sequencing pipeline.

The cohort was made up of 500 to 800 healthy bone marrow donors. All cohort members were sampled while nominally healthy, although unrecorded immune exposures were likely present. The donor was CMV seropositive and was included in the group of 250 to 300 seropositive cohort members. Each donor provided a peripheral blood sample, and peripheral blood mononuclear cells were used for TCR beta sequencing. The Qiagen DNeasy Blood Extraction Kit was used to extract genomic DNA from the blood cell samples. Library method: the immunoSEQ multiplex PCR assay. The multiplex PCR relied on a mix of 60 forward primers for TCR Vbeta segments and 13 reverse primers for TCR Jbeta segments. The CDR3 region of rearranged TCR beta genes was amplified from genomic DNA by a multiplex PCR assay. On the Illumina HiSeq System, the amplified TCR beta libraries were sequenced as 87-base-pair reads. As for the authors' bioinformatics: A later analysis counted approximately 74 million unique TCR beta chains across the 666 repertoires, and roughly 9.9 million of these chains were shared by at least two donors. To remove PCR and sequencing errors, raw reads were error-corrected and collapsed into unique sequences using a nearest-neighbor algorithm that merged closely related sequences. To assign V, D and J gene segments, CDR3 sequences were aligned to IMGT reference sequences. For a sequence to be retained, a match of at least six nucleotides was required to both a V gene segment and a J gene segment. A rearrangement was called productive if the CDR3 had no stop codons and remained in frame with V and J, and every other rearrangement was called non-productive. Following IMGT convention, CDR3 was defined as the stretch from the second conserved V-encoded cysteine up to the conserved J-encoded phenylalanine. In an earlier analysis of more than 550 of the donors, sequences lacking an unambiguous match to a single V gene segment were excluded. An earlier analysis of under 750 of the donors called V segments functional above 56.7% productive rearrangements and segregating when the between-donor standard deviation exceeded 5%. A statistical classification framework was built for diagnosing cytomegalovirus status from the catalog of TCR beta chain sequences. In a later analysis, V and J genes were assigned by comparing TCR nucleotide sequences against IMGT/GENE-DB human TR gene sequences. A later analysis assigned CDR3 sequences and most-parsimonious VDJ recombination scenarios with the TCRdist pipeline. In a later analysis, every TCR beta chain was defined by the combination of its CDR3 amino acid sequence and its V-gene family, and reads without a unique V-gene family were dropped. To address suspected cross-contamination and a sequencing artifact, a later analysis removed some 620 highly shared, low-generation-probability nucleotide sequences. A later analysis calculated a clonal expansion index for each public chain from normalized within-repertoire ranks of inferred template counts. In a later analysis, generation probabilities were computed with a VDJ recombination model fitted to out-of-frame rearrangements, and the resulting probabilities were checked against IGoR. Hypergeometric tests were used in a later analysis to score TCR-TCR, TCR-HLA and TCR-CMV co-occurrence, with a repertoire-size bias correction applied to the TCR pairs. To estimate false discovery rates, a later analysis permuted the HLA or CMV assignments 20 times. A later analysis grouped co-occurring TCRs with DBSCAN, adding TCRdist sequence similarity when clustering within HLA-allele-positive subsets. For co-occurrence clustering, repertoires with fewer than 30,000 or more than 120,000 public chains were excluded, along with five repertoires with anomalous nucleotide sharing. In TCRdb, the immuneACCESS table is reduced to in-frame sequences with V and J assigned. These tables do not hold every clone; where another copy was compared, an unresolved V gene accounts for under half, and the others remain unexplained. D and trimming were read from the DNA, whereas the V and J calls and clone size are those reported in that table. This sample has about 190,000 clones in its table, and around 75% of those were observed once. The ten largest clones take up about 5.6% of the sample.

Turning to this clone: The antigen it binds to is not known. No clone much larger than this one lies a single base away; base qualities are absent.

This clonotype was sampled from a woman aged 25 to 39 in good health and CMV-seropositive. Sequencing used PBMCs.

The CDR3 is CASSFGELTEAFF. The DNA reads as follows: TGTGCCAGCAGTTTCGGGGAGCTCACTGAAGCTTTCTTT. Here the chain combines TRBV27 and TRBJ1-1; the D gene cannot be named for sure. V is reduced by 3 bases and J by 4 bases, leaving a spacing of 9 bases between them. CDR1 MNHEY and CDR2 SMNVEV were looked up in the germline V gene (reference sequence). From cysteine to phenylalanine, the CDR3 is 13 amino acids long. Just the 39-base CDR3 DNA is kept, in frame starting at base 1.